The clone carrying this T cell receptor (beta chain) occurred once. The entry originates in a study of shared T cell receptors in the human thymus. The assay was immunoSEQ multiplex PCR, and TCRdb's table has in-frame clones only and misses some. Among 700,000 or so clones, approximately 85% were seen once, and the ten largest hold 0.0095% to 0.013%. This CDR3 contains 17 residues. The V segment lost 5 bases and the J segment 2 bases; nucleotides outside the gene matches: 13. CDR1 and CDR2 from the germline V gene are SGHTA and FQGTGA. In addition, the sample was reused for a study of human thymus T cells.

Material: thymocytes. The chain couples TRBV7-3 to TRBJ2-7, with 9 bases identical to TRBD1. This clonotype was obtained from a girl less than two years old with a congenital heart defect. The CDR3 DNA is TGTGCCAGCAGCAGAGAGGGTGGGACAGGGACCCCCTACGAGCAGTACTTC. It codes for CASSREGGTGTPYEQYF.